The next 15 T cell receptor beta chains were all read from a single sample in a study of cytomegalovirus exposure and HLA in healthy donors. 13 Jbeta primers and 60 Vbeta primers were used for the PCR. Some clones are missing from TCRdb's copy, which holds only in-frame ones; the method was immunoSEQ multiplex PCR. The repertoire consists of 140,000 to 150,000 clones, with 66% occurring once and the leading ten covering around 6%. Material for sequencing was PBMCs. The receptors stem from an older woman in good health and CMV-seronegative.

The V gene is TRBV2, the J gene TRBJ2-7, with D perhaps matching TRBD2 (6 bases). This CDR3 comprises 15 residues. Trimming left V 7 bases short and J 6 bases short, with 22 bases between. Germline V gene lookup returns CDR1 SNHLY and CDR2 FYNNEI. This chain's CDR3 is CASTSIVDAGSEQYF. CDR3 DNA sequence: TGTGCCAGCACCTCGATAGTGGACGCGGGGTCCGAGCAGTACTTC. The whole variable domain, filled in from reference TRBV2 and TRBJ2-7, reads EPEVTQTPSHQVTQMGQEVILRCVPISNHLYFYWYRQILGQKVEFLVSFYNNEISEKSEIFDDQFSVERPDGSNFTLKIRSTKLEDSAMYFCASTSIVDAGSEQYFGPGTRLTVT.

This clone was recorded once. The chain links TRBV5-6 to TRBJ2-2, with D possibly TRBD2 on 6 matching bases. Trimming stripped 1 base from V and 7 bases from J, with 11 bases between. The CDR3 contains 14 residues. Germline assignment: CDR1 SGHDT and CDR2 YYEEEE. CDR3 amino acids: CASSLLRDRGELFF. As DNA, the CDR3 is TGTGCCAGCAGCTTGTTGCGGGACCGCGGGGAGCTGTTTTTT.

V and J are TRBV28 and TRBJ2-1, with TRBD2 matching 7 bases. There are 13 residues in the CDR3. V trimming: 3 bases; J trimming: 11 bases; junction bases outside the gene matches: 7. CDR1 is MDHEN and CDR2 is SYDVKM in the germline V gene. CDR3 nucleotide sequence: TGTGCCAGCAGTTTCGTCTCTAGCGGAAAGCAGTTCTTC. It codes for CASSFVSSGKQFF.

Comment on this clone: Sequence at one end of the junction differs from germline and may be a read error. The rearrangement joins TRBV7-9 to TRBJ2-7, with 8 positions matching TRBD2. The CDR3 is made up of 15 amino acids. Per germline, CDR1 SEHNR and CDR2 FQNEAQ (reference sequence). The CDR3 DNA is TGTTCCAGCAGCCTACGAGCGGGAGAGACCTACGAGCAGTACTTC. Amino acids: CSSSLRAGETYEQYF.

CDR3 residues: CASTSSGVDTGELFF. The DNA of the CDR3 is TGTGCCAGCACCAGTAGCGGGGTGGACACCGGGGAGCTGTTTTTT. V gene TRBV7-2 combines with J gene TRBJ2-2, with 8 bases that match TRBD2. V was pared by 7 bases and J by 3 bases, with 7 bases of the junction left unmatched. Germline V lookup: CDR1 SGHTA, CDR2 FQGNSA. The CDR3 is made up of 15 amino acids.

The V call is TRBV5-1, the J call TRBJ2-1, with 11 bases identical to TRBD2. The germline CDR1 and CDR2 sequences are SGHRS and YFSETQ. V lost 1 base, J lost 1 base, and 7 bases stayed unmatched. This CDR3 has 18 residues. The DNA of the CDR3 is TGCGCCAGCAGCTTGTATAGCGGGGGGGCCGGGTCCTACAATGAGCAGTTCTTC. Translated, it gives CASSLYSGGAGSYNEQFF.

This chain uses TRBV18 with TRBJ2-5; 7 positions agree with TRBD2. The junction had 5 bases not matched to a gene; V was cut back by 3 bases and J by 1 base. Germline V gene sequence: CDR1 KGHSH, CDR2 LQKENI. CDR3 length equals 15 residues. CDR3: CASSPLSGAQETQYF. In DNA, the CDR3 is TGTGCCAGCTCACCTCTGAGCGGGGCCCAAGAGACCCAGTACTTC.

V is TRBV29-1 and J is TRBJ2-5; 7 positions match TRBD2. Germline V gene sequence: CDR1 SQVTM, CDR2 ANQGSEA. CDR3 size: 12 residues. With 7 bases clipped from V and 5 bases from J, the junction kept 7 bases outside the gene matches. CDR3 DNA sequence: TGCAGCGAACAGACTAGCAGGGAGACCCAGTACTTC. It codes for CSEQTSRETQYF.

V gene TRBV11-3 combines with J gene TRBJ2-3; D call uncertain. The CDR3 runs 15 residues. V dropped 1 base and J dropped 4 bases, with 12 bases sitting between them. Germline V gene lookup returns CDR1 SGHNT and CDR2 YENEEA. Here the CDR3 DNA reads TGTGCCAGCAGCTTAGGCGGCTCCGGCGCAGATACGCAGTATTTT. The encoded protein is CASSLGGSGADTQYF.

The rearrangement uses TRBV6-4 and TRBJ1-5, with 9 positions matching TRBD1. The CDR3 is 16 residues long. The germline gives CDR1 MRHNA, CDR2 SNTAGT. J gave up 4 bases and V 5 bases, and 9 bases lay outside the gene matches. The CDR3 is CASSNRGLNTNQPQHF. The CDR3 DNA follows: TGTGCCAGCAGTAACAGGGGGCTCAATACAAATCAGCCCCAGCATTTT.

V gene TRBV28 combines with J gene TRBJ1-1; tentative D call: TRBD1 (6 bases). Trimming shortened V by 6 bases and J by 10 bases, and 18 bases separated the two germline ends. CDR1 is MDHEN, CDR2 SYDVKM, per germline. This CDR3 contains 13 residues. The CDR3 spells CASSLGGRISAFF. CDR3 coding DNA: TGTGCCAGCAGCCTCGGGGGGCGAATCTCAGCTTTCTTT.

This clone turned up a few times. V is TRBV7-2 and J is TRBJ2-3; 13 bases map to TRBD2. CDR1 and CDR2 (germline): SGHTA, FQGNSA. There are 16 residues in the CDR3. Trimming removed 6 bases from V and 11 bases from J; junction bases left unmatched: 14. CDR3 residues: CASRTGLAGTGSVQYF. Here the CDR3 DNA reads TGTGCCAGCAGAACGGGACTAGCGGGAACGGGGAGTGTGCAGTATTTT.

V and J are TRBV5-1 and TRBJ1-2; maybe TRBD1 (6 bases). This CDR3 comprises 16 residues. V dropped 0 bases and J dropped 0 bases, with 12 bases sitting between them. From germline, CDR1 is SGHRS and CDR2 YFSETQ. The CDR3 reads CASSLDSTGANYGYTF. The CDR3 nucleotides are TGCGCCAGCAGCTTGGACTCGACAGGTGCTAACTATGGCTACACCTTC.

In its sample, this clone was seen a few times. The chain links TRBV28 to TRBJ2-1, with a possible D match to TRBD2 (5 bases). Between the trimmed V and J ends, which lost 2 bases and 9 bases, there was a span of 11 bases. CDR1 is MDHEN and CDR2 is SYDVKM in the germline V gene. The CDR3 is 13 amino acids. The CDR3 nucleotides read TGTGCCAGCAGTTTACCACTAGTAAGTGAGCAGTTCTTC. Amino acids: CASSLPLVSEQFF.

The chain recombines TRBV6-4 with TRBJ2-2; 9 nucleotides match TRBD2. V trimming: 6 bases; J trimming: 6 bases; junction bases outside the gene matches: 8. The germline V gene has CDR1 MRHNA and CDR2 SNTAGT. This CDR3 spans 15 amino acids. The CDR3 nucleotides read TGTGCCAGCAGAATCTTAGCGGGAGAGGCCGGGGAGCTGTTTTTT. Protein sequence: CASRILAGEAGELFF.